The 30 T cell receptor beta chains below come from one sample, sequenced in a study of cytomegalovirus exposure and HLA in healthy donors. PCR involved 60 Vbeta and 13 Jbeta primers. Only in-frame clones appear in the TCRdb table, and some are missing; sequencing was by immunoSEQ multiplex PCR. The profile shows about 95,000 clones, about 81% of them singletons. Sequencing used PBMCs. The receptors were sampled from a middle-aged woman in good health and CMV-seropositive.

This clone was recorded only once. Other nucleotide sequences in the sample specify the same CDR3. The chain couples TRBV10-1 to TRBJ2-3; D gene unclear. V lost 3 bases, J lost 9 bases, and 7 bases lay in between. Germline assignment: CDR1 WNHNN and CDR2 SYGVQD (reference sequence). This CDR3 comprises 11 residues. The CDR3 sequence is CASSEGGTQYF. The DNA for the CDR3 is TGCGCCAGCAGTGAAGGCGGCACGCAGTATTTT.

This clone was observed a handful of times. This chain links TRBV10-3 with TRBJ2-5; 8 bases match TRBD2. The J call may be in error: the DNA end matches TRBJ2-7 better. Germline V gene data show CDR1 as ENHRY and CDR2 as SYGVKD. The CDR3 covers 14 residues. For the CDR3, the DNA is TGTGCCATCAGTGAACCTCGGGAGGGCTACGAGCAGTACTTC. It yields the protein CAISEPREGYEQYF.

The rearrangement links TRBV7-9 to TRBJ2-1; TRBD1 is a possible D gene (6 bases). CDR1 and CDR2 from the germline V gene are SEHNR and FQNEAQ (reference sequence). V dropped 6 bases and J dropped 4 bases, with 13 bases sitting between them. This CDR3 has 14 residues. The CDR3 region has the DNA TGTGCCAGCAGTCCAGACAGGTTTTACAATGAGCAGTTCTTC. Amino acids: CASSPDRFYNEQFF.

This chain joins TRBV12-5 and TRBJ1-2, with TRBD1 matching 7 bases. Germline V gene sequence: CDR1 LGHNT, CDR2 FRNRAP. This CDR3 is 16 amino acids long. The V segment lost 1 base and the J segment 8 bases; nucleotides outside the gene matches: 13. In DNA, the CDR3 is TGTGCTAGTGGTTTGGGATTACTAGAGGGGGCAGGGGGCTACACCTTC. Residues: CASGLGLLEGAGGYTF.

The rearrangement joins TRBV10-1 to TRBJ2-3; TRBD2 aligns across 7 bases. The junction had 5 bases not matched to a gene; V was cut back by 4 bases and J by 4 bases. Germline CDR1 WNHNN, CDR2 SYGVQD (reference sequence). The CDR3 totals 14 residues. The CDR3 sequence is CASSGAGVADTQYF. CDR3 nucleotides: TGCGCCAGCAGTGGGGCGGGAGTAGCAGATACGCAGTATTTT.

The chain carries TRBV28 and TRBJ2-7; D may be TRBD1 (6 bases). CDR3 length equals 12 residues. Germline CDR1 reads MDHEN; CDR2 reads SYDVKM. The ends were cut back, 4 bases at V and 10 bases at J, with 14 bases in the middle. The CDR3 bases are TGTGCCAGCAGTTACGGGACACCAATACAGTACTTC. Its translation is CASSYGTPIQYF.

V is TRBV19 and J is TRBJ2-1; TRBD2 aligns across 8 bases. Trimming removed 3 bases from V and 2 bases from J; junction bases left unmatched: 3. Germline V gene data show CDR1 as LNHDA and CDR2 as SQIVND (reference sequence). The CDR3 has 15 amino acids. The CDR3 spells CASSMSGSPYNEQFF. Written as DNA, the CDR3 is TGTGCCAGTAGTATGAGCGGGAGCCCCTACAATGAGCAGTTCTTC.

This clone occurred a few times. The J gene is TRBJ2-2, the V gene TRBV9; D is uncertain. V gave up 2 bases and J gave up 6 bases, with 17 bases separating them. The CDR3 loop spans 16 amino acids. CDR1 SGDLS and CDR2 YYNGEE come from the germline V gene. CDR3 sequence (DNA): TGTGCCAGCAGCGTTAGCTTAGGCAGTACGTCCGGGGAGCTGTTTTTT. Its translation is CASSVSLGSTSGELFF.

As DNA, the CDR3 is TGTGCCAGCAGCCGCGGGACAGGAAGAAATCAGCCCCAGCATTTT. Protein: CASSRGTGRNQPQHF. J is TRBJ1-5 and V is TRBV27, with 8 bases that match TRBD1. Unmatched junction bases numbered 8, after V lost 6 bases and J lost 4 bases. The V gene's germline CDR1 is MNHEY and CDR2 SMNVEV (reference sequence). This CDR3 region has 15 residues.

This clone was found a few times. The genes are TRBV10-2 and TRBJ2-5; 7 nucleotides line up with TRBD1. The J call may be mistaken, given a closer DNA end match to TRBJ2-7. Per the germline V gene, CDR1 is WSHSY and CDR2 is SAAADI. This CDR3 is built from 13 residues. CDR3 bases: TGCGCCAGCGGCCGGGACAGCTTCTACGAGCAGTACTTC. Translated, it gives CASGRDSFYEQYF.

About this clone: This specimen includes other DNA sequences encoding the same CDR3. The V call is TRBV6-5, the J call TRBJ2-1; 11 nucleotides align to TRBD2. CDR1 is MNHEY and CDR2 is SVGAGI in the germline V gene. V shed 0 bases and J 5 bases; nucleotides not matched to a gene: 3. The CDR3 spans 16 residues. CDR3 protein: CASSYSGLAGHNEQFF. The CDR3 DNA sequence: TGTGCCAGCAGTTACTCCGGACTAGCGGGCCACAATGAGCAGTTCTTC.

The chain has TRBV11-2 and TRBJ1-2; the D gene is possibly TRBD1 (5 bases). Germline lookup yields CDR1 SGHAT and CDR2 FQNNGV. CDR3 size: 15 residues. The V and J ends lost 2 bases and 3 bases respectively, with 13 bases between them. The DNA of the CDR3 is TGTGCCAGCAGCTTACAGGGAATCGGAGACTATGGCTACACCTTC. This encodes CASSLQGIGDYGYTF. The full variable domain, with the rest looked up from reference TRBV11-2 and TRBJ1-2, is EAGVAQSPRYKIIEKRQSVAFWCNPISGHATLYWYQQILGQGPKLLIQFQNNGVVDDSQLPKDRFSAERLKGVDSTLKIQPAKLEDSAVYLCASSLQGIGDYGYTFGSGTRLTVV.

The V and J genes are TRBV5-1 and TRBJ2-5; TRBD2 agrees at 9 bases. The CDR3 spans 15 residues. Per the germline V gene, CDR1 is SGHRS and CDR2 is YFSETQ. The J segment lost 5 bases and the V segment lost 2 bases, leaving 7 bases of the junction unmatched. For the CDR3, the DNA is TGCGCCAGCAGCTTTCGCGGGAGGGAGGGGGAGACCCAGTACTTC. It is translated as CASSFRGREGETQYF.

The chain couples TRBV5-4 to TRBJ2-3; D perhaps matches TRBD2 (6 bases). Trimming left V 3 bases short and J 2 bases short, with 16 bases between. CDR1 is SGHNT, CDR2 YYREEE, per germline (reference sequence). CDR3 length equals 16 residues. CDR3 in DNA: TGTGCCAGCAGCTCCGGTAGCGGTCGGGACACAGATACGCAGTATTTT. It translates to CASSSGSGRDTDTQYF.

Here the CDR3 reads CAIWAGAGEQYF. The CDR3 nucleotides read TGTGCCATCTGGGCGGGGGCGGGGGAGCAGTACTTC. This chain joins TRBV10-3 and TRBJ2-7; possibly TRBD2 for D (7 bases). The CDR3 length is 12 residues. CDR1 ENHRY and CDR2 SYGVKD come from the germline V gene. V lost 8 bases to trimming and J lost 7 bases, with 15 bases between them.

This chain connects TRBV4-1 to TRBJ2-2, with D possibly matching TRBD1 (5 bases). With 4 bases removed from V and 1 base from J, the gap between germline ends came to 16 bases. The CDR3 runs to 17 residues. Germline V gene data show CDR1 as MGHRA and CDR2 as YSYEKL. The chain's CDR3 is CASSPSIGAMNTGELFF. The DNA of the CDR3 is TGCGCCAGCAGCCCAAGTATAGGGGCAATGAACACCGGGGAGCTGTTTTTT.

V gene TRBV27 combines with J gene TRBJ2-7; D not resolved. Trimming pared 8 bases from V and 3 bases from J, leaving 17 bases between. Germline CDR1 is MNHEY and CDR2 is SMNVEV (reference sequence). The CDR3 is made up of 14 amino acids. CDR3 residues: CASGKTASIYEQYF. CDR3 DNA: TGTGCCAGCGGAAAGACTGCTTCGATCTACGAGCAGTACTTC.

The V gene is TRBV4-1, the J gene TRBJ2-7; perhaps TRBD2 as D (6 bases). This CDR3 spans 13 amino acids. Deletions cut 2 bases from V and 3 bases from J, with 8 bases between. CDR1 and CDR2 from the germline V gene are MGHRA and YSYEKL. The CDR3 DNA is TGCGCCAGCAGCCAATCGGGAGTCTACGAGCAGTACTTC. As protein: CASSQSGVYEQYF.

The chain employs TRBV9 and TRBJ1-1; 11 bases are shared with TRBD1. Germline trimming cut 3 bases from V and 4 bases from J; bases unmatched to any gene: 5. Germline CDR1 SGDLS, CDR2 YYNGEE. This CDR3 comprises 15 residues. This chain's CDR3 is CASSAGTGGGTEAFF. CDR3 nucleotides: TGTGCCAGCAGCGCCGGGACAGGGGGAGGCACTGAAGCTTTCTTT.

Here the CDR3 DNA reads TGTGCTAGTGGTTTGGTAAGGGAGGGCCAAGAGACCCAGTACTTC. Translation gives CASGLVREGQETQYF. J is TRBJ2-5 and V is TRBV12-5, with 7 bases lining up with TRBD2. Per the germline V gene, CDR1 is LGHNT and CDR2 is FRNRAP. CDR3 length: 15 residues. After removal of 0 bases from V and 1 base from J, the junction contained 2 bases not matched to a gene.

The chain links TRBV5-5 to TRBJ1-1; D may be TRBD1 (6 bases). Germline V gene data show CDR1 as SGHKS and CDR2 as YYEKEE (reference sequence). This CDR3 contains 14 residues. Trimming took 3 bases from V and 5 from J, leaving 14 bases between them. Written as DNA, the CDR3 is TGTGCCAGCAGCTCGACAGGTGTCGTGACTGAAGCTTTCTTT. Translation gives CASSSTGVVTEAFF.

The table lists this clone with a few counts. The chain has TRBV29-1 and TRBJ2-3; D not resolved. V dropped 4 bases and J dropped 2 bases, with 7 bases sitting between them. CDR3 length: 12 amino acids. Per germline, CDR1 SQVTM and CDR2 ANQGSEA. The CDR3 sequence is CSVVALTDTQYF. For the CDR3, the DNA is TGCAGCGTTGTTGCGCTCACAGATACGCAGTATTTT.

V and J are TRBV11-1 and TRBJ1-4; TRBD1 is a possible D gene (5 bases). V gave up 4 bases and J gave up 10 bases, with 13 bases separating them. In germline, CDR1 is SGHAT, CDR2 FQDESV (reference sequence). The CDR3 has 13 amino acids. CDR3 DNA: TGTGCCAGCAGCTCGGGACTGGGGGGAAAACTGTTTTTT. Translated, it gives CASSSGLGGKLFF.

The rearrangement uses TRBV28 and TRBJ2-7; 10 positions agree with TRBD1. The CDR3 totals 15 residues. Germline trimming cut 3 bases from V and 2 bases from J; bases unmatched to any gene: 4. Germline V gene lookup returns CDR1 MDHEN and CDR2 SYDVKM. CDR3 DNA: TGTGCCAGCAGTTTTTTCGGGACAGGGGCCTACGAGCAGTACTTC. Protein: CASSFFGTGAYEQYF.

V usage is TRBV6-1 and J usage is TRBJ2-7; no firm D call. Trimming pared 3 bases from V and 7 bases from J, leaving 10 bases between. CDR1 and CDR2 from the germline V gene are MNHNS and SASEGT. The CDR3 totals 12 residues. CDR3 protein: CASSESLVEQYF. The CDR3 coding sequence is TGTGCCAGCAGTGAGTCCCTAGTGGAGCAGTACTTC.

This chain uses TRBV5-1 with TRBJ2-3, with D maybe TRBD2 (7 bases). Per the germline V gene, CDR1 is SGHRS and CDR2 is YFSETQ. Deletions cut 3 bases from V and 2 bases from J, with 13 bases between. The CDR3 length is 15 residues. CDR3 sequence (DNA): TGCGCCAGCAGCTCGGGGGGCTACACCACAGATACGCAGTATTTT. It is translated as CASSSGGYTTDTQYF.

The gene calls are TRBV27 and TRBJ2-1; weak D call: TRBD1 (6 bases). The CDR3 has 15 amino acids. CDR1 is MNHEY, CDR2 SMNVEV, per germline (reference sequence). Trimming pared 6 bases from V and 0 bases from J, leaving 12 bases between. The CDR3 here is CASSFGTSSYNEQFF. The CDR3 DNA is TGTGCCAGCAGCTTCGGGACAAGCTCCTACAATGAGCAGTTCTTC.

The gene calls are TRBV29-1 and TRBJ2-1; 11 nucleotides line up with TRBD2. V shed 6 bases and J 4 bases; nucleotides not matched to a gene: 8. CDR3 length: 15 amino acids. The germline V gene encodes CDR1 SQVTM and CDR2 ANQGSEA. CDR3 residues: CSVPPLAGVYNEQFF. The DNA for the CDR3 is TGCAGCGTGCCTCCACTAGCGGGAGTTTACAATGAGCAGTTCTTC.

The chain links TRBV4-1 to TRBJ2-3; 7 nucleotides match TRBD1. CDR1 and CDR2 (germline): MGHRA, YSYEKL. The CDR3 extends over 17 amino acids. Trimming took 4 bases from V and 2 from J; bases not matched to a gene: 12. The CDR3 DNA reads TGCGCCAGCAGCCTCCGCCCTGGGACAGCCCCCACAGATACGCAGTATTTT. Translation gives CASSLRPGTAPTDTQYF.

The genes are TRBV11-3 and TRBJ1-4, with D possibly TRBD1 on 5 matching bases. Germline CDR1 reads SGHNT; CDR2 reads YENEEA. The CDR3 has 14 residues. V lost 1 base and J 8 bases, leaving 11 bases between the germline ends. The CDR3 spells CASSLAGRLEKLFF. The CDR3 DNA is TGTGCCAGCAGCTTAGCAGGGCGGTTGGAAAAACTGTTTTTT.